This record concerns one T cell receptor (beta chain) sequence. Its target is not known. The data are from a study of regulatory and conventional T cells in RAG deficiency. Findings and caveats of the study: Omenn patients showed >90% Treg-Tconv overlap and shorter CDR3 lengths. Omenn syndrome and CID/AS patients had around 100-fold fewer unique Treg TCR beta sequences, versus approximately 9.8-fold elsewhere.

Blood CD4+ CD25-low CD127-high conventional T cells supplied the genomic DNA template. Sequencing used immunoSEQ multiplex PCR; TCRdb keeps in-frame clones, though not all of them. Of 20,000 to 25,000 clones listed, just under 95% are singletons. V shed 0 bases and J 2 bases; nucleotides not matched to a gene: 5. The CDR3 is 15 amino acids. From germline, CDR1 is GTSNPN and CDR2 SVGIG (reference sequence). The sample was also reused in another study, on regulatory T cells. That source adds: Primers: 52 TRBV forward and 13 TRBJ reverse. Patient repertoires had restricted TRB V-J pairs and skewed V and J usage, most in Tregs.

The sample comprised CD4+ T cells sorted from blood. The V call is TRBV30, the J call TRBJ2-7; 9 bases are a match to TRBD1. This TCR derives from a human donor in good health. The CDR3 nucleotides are TGTGCCTGGAGTGTAGATTGGGACAGGGCCTACGAGCAGTACTTC. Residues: CAWSVDWDRAYEQYF.